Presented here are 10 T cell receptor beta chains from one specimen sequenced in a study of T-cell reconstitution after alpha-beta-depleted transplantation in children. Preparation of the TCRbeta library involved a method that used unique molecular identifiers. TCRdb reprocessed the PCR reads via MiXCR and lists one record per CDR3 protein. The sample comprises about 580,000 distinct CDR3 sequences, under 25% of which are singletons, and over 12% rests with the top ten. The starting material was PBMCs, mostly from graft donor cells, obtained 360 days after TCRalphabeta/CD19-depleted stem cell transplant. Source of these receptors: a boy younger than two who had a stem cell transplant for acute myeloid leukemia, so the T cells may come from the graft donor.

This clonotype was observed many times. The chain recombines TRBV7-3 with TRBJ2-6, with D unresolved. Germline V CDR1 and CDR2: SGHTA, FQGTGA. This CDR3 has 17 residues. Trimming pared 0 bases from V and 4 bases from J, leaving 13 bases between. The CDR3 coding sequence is TGTGCCAGCAGCTTAACCGGGTATTCAGCCGGGGCCAACGTCCTGACTTTC. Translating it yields CASSLTGYSAGANVLTF.

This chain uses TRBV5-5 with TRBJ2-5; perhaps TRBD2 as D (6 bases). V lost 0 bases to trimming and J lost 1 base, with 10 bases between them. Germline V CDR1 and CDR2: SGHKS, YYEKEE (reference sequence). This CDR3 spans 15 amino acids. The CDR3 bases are TGTGCCAGCAGCTTGGAGGGGACTTCCCAAGAGACCCAGTACTTC. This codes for CASSLEGTSQETQYF.

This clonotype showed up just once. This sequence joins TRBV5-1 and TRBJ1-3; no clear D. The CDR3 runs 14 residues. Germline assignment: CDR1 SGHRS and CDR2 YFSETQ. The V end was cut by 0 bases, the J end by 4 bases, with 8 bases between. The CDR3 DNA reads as TGCGCCAGCAGCTTGGGTCCCGGCGGAAACACCATATATTTT. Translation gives CASSLGPGGNTIYF. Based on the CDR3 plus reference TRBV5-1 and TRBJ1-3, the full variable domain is KAGVTQTPRYLIKTRGQQVTLSCSPISGHRSVSWYQQTPGQGLQFLFEYFSETQRNKGNFPGRFSGRQFSNSRSEMNVSTLELGDSALYLCASSLGPGGNTIYFGEGSWLTVV.

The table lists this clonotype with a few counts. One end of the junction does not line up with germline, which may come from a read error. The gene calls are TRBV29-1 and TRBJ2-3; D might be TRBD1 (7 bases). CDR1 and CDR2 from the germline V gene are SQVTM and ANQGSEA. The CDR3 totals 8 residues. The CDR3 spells CSLGGQKF. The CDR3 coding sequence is TGCAGCCTGGGGGGACAGAAATTT.

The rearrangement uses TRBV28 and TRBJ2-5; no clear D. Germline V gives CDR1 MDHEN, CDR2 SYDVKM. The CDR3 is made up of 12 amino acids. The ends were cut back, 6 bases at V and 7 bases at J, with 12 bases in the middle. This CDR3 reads CASRGERRTQYF. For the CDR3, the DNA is TGTGCCAGCAGAGGCGAACGTAGGACCCAGTACTTC.

The DNA of the CDR3 is TGTGCCAGCTCACCTGGCGTCACTAGCACAGATACGCAGTATTTT. This translates into CASSPGVTSTDTQYF. This chain uses TRBV18 with TRBJ2-3; D not resolved. The V gene lost 3 bases and the J gene lost 0 bases, with 10 bases spanning the gap. This CDR3 is 15 amino acids long. Germline V gene sequence: CDR1 KGHSH, CDR2 LQKENI.

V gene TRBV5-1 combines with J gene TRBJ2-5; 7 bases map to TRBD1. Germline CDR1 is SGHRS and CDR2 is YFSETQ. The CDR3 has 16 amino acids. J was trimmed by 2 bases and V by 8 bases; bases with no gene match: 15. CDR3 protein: CASRYPNGTVQETQYF. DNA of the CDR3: TGCGCCAGTAGATACCCTAACGGGACAGTACAAGAGACCCAGTACTTC.

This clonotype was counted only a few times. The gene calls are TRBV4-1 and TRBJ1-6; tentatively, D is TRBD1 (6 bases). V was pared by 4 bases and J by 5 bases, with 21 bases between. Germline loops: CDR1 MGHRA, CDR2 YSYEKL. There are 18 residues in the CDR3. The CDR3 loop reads CASSPYFRPGANNSPLHF. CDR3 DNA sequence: TGCGCCAGCAGCCCATATTTTAGGCCAGGGGCTAATAATTCACCCCTCCACTTT.

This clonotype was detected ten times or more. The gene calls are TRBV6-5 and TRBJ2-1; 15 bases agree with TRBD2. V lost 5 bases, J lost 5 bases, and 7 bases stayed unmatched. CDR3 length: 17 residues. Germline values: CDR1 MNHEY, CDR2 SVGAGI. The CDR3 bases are TGTGCCAGCAGTCGGACTAGCGGGGGGGCCATGCACAATGAGCAGTTCTTC. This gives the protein CASSRTSGGAMHNEQFF.

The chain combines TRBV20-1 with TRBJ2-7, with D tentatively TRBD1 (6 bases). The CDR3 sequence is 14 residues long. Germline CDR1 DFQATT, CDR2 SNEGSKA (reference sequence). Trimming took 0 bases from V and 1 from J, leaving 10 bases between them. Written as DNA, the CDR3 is TGCAGTGCTAGAGACTGGCAGGGGTCCTACGAGCAGTACTTC. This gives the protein CSARDWQGSYEQYF.